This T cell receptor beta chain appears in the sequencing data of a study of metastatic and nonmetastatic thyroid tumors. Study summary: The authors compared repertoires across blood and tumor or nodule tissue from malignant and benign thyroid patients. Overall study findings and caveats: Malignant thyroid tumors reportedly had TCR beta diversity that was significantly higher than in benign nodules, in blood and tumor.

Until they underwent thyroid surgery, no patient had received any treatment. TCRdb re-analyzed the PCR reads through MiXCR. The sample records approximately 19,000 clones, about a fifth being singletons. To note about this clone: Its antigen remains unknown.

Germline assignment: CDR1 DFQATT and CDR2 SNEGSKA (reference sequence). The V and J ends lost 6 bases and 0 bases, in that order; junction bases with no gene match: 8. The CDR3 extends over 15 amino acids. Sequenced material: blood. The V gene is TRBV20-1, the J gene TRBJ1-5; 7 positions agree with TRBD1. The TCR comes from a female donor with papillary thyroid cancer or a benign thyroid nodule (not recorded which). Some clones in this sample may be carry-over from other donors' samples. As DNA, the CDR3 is TGCAGTGCCCCGGGACAGAAATATAGCAATCAGCCCCAGCATTTT. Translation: CSAPGQKYSNQPQHF.